A selection of T cell receptor beta chains follows, all from one sample in a study of T cell responses to AZD1222 COVID-19 vaccine. Measured with immunoSEQ multiplex PCR; TCRdb has only the in-frame clones, and not every one. In the table there are roughly 150,000 clones, approximately 88% of which are singletons. This specimen consisted of peripheral blood, obtained on day 0 of AZD1222 vaccination. Receptors originate from an adult in good health. Each CDR3 is given with its conserved first and last residue. The D gene is left open where the match is weak. Only part of the rows carry a size: once, few, many, or a class if the clone is expanded.

abundance | d_gene | j_gene | v_gene | CDR3nt | CDR3aa
- | TRBD1 | TRBJ1-5 | TRBV5-1 | TGCGCCAGCAGCCGAGGGACAGGGGGCCGGAATCAGCCCCAGCATTTT | CASSRGTGGRNQPQHF
- | - | TRBJ1-1 | TRBV2 | TGTGCCAGCACCCGGGGGCGGGGACCTCGTGAAGCTTTCTTT | CASTRGRGPREAFF
- | TRBD2 | TRBJ2-3 | TRBV28 | TGTGCCAGCAGCCAGGGACTATTTCATACGCAGTATTTT | CASSQGLFHTQYF
- | - | TRBJ1-1 | TRBV4-3 | TGCGCCAGCAGCCCCTCGTACGGCGGCAACACTGAAGCTTTCTTT | CASSPSYGGNTEAFF
once | - | TRBJ1-1 | TRBV19 | TGTGCCACCTCGACCGGGCCTAAAGCTTTCTTT | CATSTGPKAFF
once | - | TRBJ2-5 | TRBV24-1 | TGTGCCACCAGTGATTTGGGAGGTGGGGGCCAAGAGACCCAGTACTTC | CATSDLGGGGQETQYF
- | - | TRBJ1-2 | TRBV6-5 | TGTGCCAGCAGGCAGGTGGGCAGGGGCGGCTACACCTTC | CASRQVGRGGYTF
- | - | TRBJ1-5 | TRBV19 | TGTGCCAGTAGTATAGATGGGACGGGGCCCCAGCATTTT | CASSIDGTGPQHF
- | TRBD1 | TRBJ1-2 | TRBV7-9 | TGTGCCAGCAGCAGCGTTGGACAGGGGGTGGATGGCTACACCTTC | CASSSVGQGVDGYTF
- | - | TRBJ1-6 | TRBV28 | TGTGCCAGCAGTTTATTTTGGGATTCACCCCTCCACTTT | CASSLFWDSPLHF
- | TRBD1 | TRBJ1-5 | TRBV28 | TGTGCCAGTAAGACAGGGAATCAGCCCCAGCATTTT | CASKTGNQPQHF
- | - | TRBJ1-2 | TRBV2 | TGTGCCAGCAGTGATTTAGTTCACCGTGGCTACACCTTC | CASSDLVHRGYTF
- | TRBD1 | TRBJ1-4 | TRBV4-3 | TGCGCCAGCAGCCAAGATCGCGGGACAGTGAAGGAAAAACTGTTTTTT | CASSQDRGTVKEKLFF
- | - | TRBJ1-1 | TRBV5-4 | TGTGCCAGCAGCTTACAGGGAGTGAGCACTGAAGCTTTCTTT | CASSLQGVSTEAFF
few | - | TRBJ1-2 | TRBV11-2 | TGTGCCAGCAGCTCCCGGCTTCAGAGGGATGGCTACACCTTC | CASSSRLQRDGYTF
- | - | TRBJ1-4 | TRBV29-1 | TGCAGCGTTCACGATGCAACTAATGAAAAACTGTTTTTT | CSVHDATNEKLFF
- | - | TRBJ1-1 | TRBV14 | TGTGCCAGCAGCCAAAGACGAACCGACGGAGCTTTCTTT | CASSQRRTDGAFF
- | - | TRBJ1-2 | TRBV30 | TGTGCCTGGTCGGGGCTCCAGGGCGGCTACACCTTC | CAWSGLQGGYTF
- | TRBD2 | TRBJ2-2 | TRBV5-4 | TGTGCCAGCAGCTTGGGCCTAGCGGGAGGTACCGGGGAGCTGTTTTTT | CASSLGLAGGTGELFF
- | - | TRBJ1-1 | TRBV11-3 | TGTGCCAGCAGCCTTAAACGGCAGTTGAACACTGAAGCTTTCTTT | CASSLKRQLNTEAFF
once | - | TRBJ2-5 | TRBV7-9 | TGTGCCAGCAGCTTAGGGTCGCGGGGTCAAGAGACCCAGTACTTC | CASSLGSRGQETQYF
few | - | TRBJ1-1 | TRBV5-1 | TGCGCCAGCAGCTTCGACCGAGGGAACACTGAAGCTTTCTTT | CASSFDRGNTEAFF